The clone carrying this TCR beta chain was seen many times. Its antigen is as yet unknown. This sample was taken from a study of T-cell memory formation after mild COVID-19. Findings and caveats of the study: Later expanders leaned toward CD4+, whereas clones contracting from day 15 to 85 were balanced CD4/CD8. Among contracting clones, CD4+ were mainly CM/EM and CD8+ enriched in EMRA. The appearance of some responding clones in pre-infection memory suggested that cross-reactive memory joined.

V lost 4 bases, J lost 2 bases, and 4 bases stayed unmatched. The CDR3 runs to 15 residues. Germline assignment: CDR1 SGDLS and CDR2 YYNGEE. TCRdb analysed the 5' RACE reads with MiXCR anew, one entry per CDR3 protein. The sample has tens of thousands of distinct CDR3 sequences, 21% seen once; the top ten hold more than 1.5%. Specimen: PBMCs or a T cell subset sorted from them (not recorded which). The chain combines TRBV9 with TRBJ2-1; TRBD1 matches 9 bases. The sequence derives from an adult who had mild COVID-19 (a few samples of this study predate the infection). Cell type and time point are not known. The CDR3 DNA follows: TGTGCCAGCAGCAAGACAGGGGGTGCCTACAATGAGCAGTTCTTC. Protein: CASSKTGGAYNEQFF.